A selection of T cell receptor beta chains follows, all from one sample in a study of blood T cell repertoires in COVID-19. The table came from immunoSEQ multiplex PCR; TCRdb's copy has only in-frame clones and leaves some out. The repertoire has around 100,000 clones, roughly nine tenths of them found once; the top ten carry just over 5%. Source material: peripheral blood. These receptors all come from a man in his forties or fifties with acute or convalescent COVID-19. Each CDR3 is given with its conserved first and last residue. The D gene is left open where the match is weak. Rows may omit the clone size; those that give it use once, few, many or a size class.

>TRBJ2-7|TRBD1|TRBV19|-
TGTGCCAGTAGTATCCCGGTGCCTACAGGGGCCTACGAGCAGTACTTC
CASSIPVPTGAYEQYF
>TRBJ1-1|TRBD1|TRBV2|-
TGTGCCAGCAGTCCGGGACAGGGGCCCACTGAAGCTTTCTTT
CASSPGQGPTEAFF
>TRBJ1-2|TRBD1|TRBV19|-
TGTGCCAGTAGTACGAGAGACAGGGGGCACCATGGCTACACCTTC
CASSTRDRGHHGYTF
>TRBJ2-1|TRBD2|TRBV28|-
TGTGCCAGCAGTTTATATACTAGCGGGACGATACGGCAGTTCTTC
CASSLYTSGTIRQFF
>TRBJ2-1|-|TRBV29-1|once
TGCAGCGTTCCCCTACGGGGTGAGCAGTTCTTC
CSVPLRGEQFF
>TRBJ2-2|-|TRBV13|-
TGTGCCAGCAGCTCGGGACTTGCCTCATTAACCGGGGAGCTGTTTTTT
CASSSGLASLTGELFF
>TRBJ2-1|TRBD2|TRBV3-1/TRBV3-2|-
TGTGCCAGCAGCCAAGATCTCAGGCCAGGGAGGGACAATGAGCAGTTCTTC
CASSQDLRPGRDNEQFF
>TRBJ1-1|-|TRBV7-2|-
TGTGCCAGCGTTCCAGGGGCGATGAACACTGAAGCTTTCTTT
CASVPGAMNTEAFF
>TRBJ2-7|TRBD2|TRBV7-9|-
TGTGCCAGCAGCTTGTCCCTCCCGACTAGCGGGGGCTCCTACGAGCAGTACTTC
CASSLSLPTSGGSYEQYF
>TRBJ2-6|TRBD1|TRBV9|few
TGTGCCAGCAGCGTCCGGGACAGGGGACAAATTGGGGCCAACGTCCTGACTTTC
CASSVRDRGQIGANVLTF
>TRBJ2-7|TRBD2|TRBV6-5|-
TGTGCCAGCAGAGCCGGGACTATGGGTCCCTACGAGCAGTACTTC
CASRAGTMGPYEQYF
>TRBJ2-5|TRBD2|TRBV4-3|few
TGCGCCAGCAGCCACCCCTGGGTTTGGACTAGCGGGCGTTTTACCGAAGAGACCCAGTACTTC
CASSHPWVWTSGRFTEETQYF
>TRBJ1-3|TRBD1|TRBV23-1|-
TGCGCCAGCAGTCTTCGTCCCGGGACAGGGGACACCATATATTTT
CASSLRPGTGDTIYF
>TRBJ2-3|-|TRBV27|-
TGTGCCAGCAACCCCGGGATCCCCCAGGCAGATACGCAGTATTTT
CASNPGIPQADTQYF
>TRBJ2-7|TRBD2|TRBV7-9|-
TGTGCCAGCAGCCCGGCCGGGACTAGCAGATACGAGCAGTACTTC
CASSPAGTSRYEQYF
>TRBJ2-5|-|TRBV6-2/TRBV6-3|-
TGTGCCAGCAGTTATGGGGGGTTTGATCTTCGGTACCAAGAGACCCAGTACTTC
CASSYGGFDLRYQETQYF
>TRBJ1-1|-|TRBV12-3/TRBV12-4|-
TGTGCCAGCAAGTCTACGCTGAACACTGAAGCTTTCTTT
CASKSTLNTEAFF
>TRBJ2-5|-|TRBV29-1|few
TGCAGCGTTGCGCAGGGCCAAGAGACCCAGTACTTC
CSVAQGQETQYF
>TRBJ2-1|-|TRBV6-2/TRBV6-3|-
TGTGCCAGCAGCCCCCGGGGAATGGAGCAGTTCTTC
CASSPRGMEQFF
>TRBJ1-1|TRBD1|TRBV15|-
TGTGCCACCAGCAAGGACAGGGGAAGGAACACTGAAGCTTTCTTT
CATSKDRGRNTEAFF
>TRBJ2-4|-|TRBV19|-
TGTGCCAGTAGTATGACAGGCAACATTCAGTACTTC
CASSMTGNIQYF
>TRBJ1-5|-|TRBV5-6|-
TGTGCCAGCAGCTTGAGGGGCCAGGGTCATCAGCCCCAGCATTTT
CASSLRGQGHQPQHF
>TRBJ2-5|TRBD2|TRBV7-9|-
TGTGCCAGCAGCTTCCGACTAGCGGGAGAAGAGACCCAGTACTTC
CASSFRLAGEETQYF
>TRBJ1-4|-|TRBV5-1|-
TGCGCCAGCAGCTTGTGGGGAAGCGGCTCAACTAATGAAAAACTGTTTTTT
CASSLWGSGSTNEKLFF
>TRBJ1-6|-|TRBV6-5|-
TGTGCCAGCAGTTTGGAGTACAGGGAGTCACCCCTCCACTTT
CASSLEYRESPLHF
>TRBJ2-1|-|TRBV9|-
TGTGCCAGCAGCGCTACTATAGGGAGCACCTACAATGAGCAGTTCTTC
CASSATIGSTYNEQFF
>TRBJ2-1|TRBD2|TRBV4-2|-
TGTGCCAGCAGCCAAGTCGCGGGAGGTATGAATGAGCAGTTCTTC
CASSQVAGGMNEQFF
>TRBJ1-5|-|TRBV6-1|-
TGTGCCAGCAGTGAACAACGGTTGGAGAATCAGCCCCAGCATTTT
CASSEQRLENQPQHF
>TRBJ2-1|-|TRBV9|-
TGTGCCAGCAGCGTAGGTTCGGGGTCCTACAATGAGCAGTTCTTC
CASSVGSGSYNEQFF
>TRBJ1-2|-|TRBV11-3|-
TGTGCCAGCAGCCGAAGGACAGATGGCTACACCTTC
CASSRRTDGYTF
>TRBJ1-3|TRBD1|TRBV19|-
TGTGCCAGTAGGCTGGGACAGGGCTCTGGAAACACCATATATTTT
CASRLGQGSGNTIYF
>TRBJ1-5|TRBD1|TRBV6-2/TRBV6-3|-
TGTGCCAGCAGTGACGGACAGGCGAGGCAGCCCCAGCATTTT
CASSDGQARQPQHF
>TRBJ2-3|-|TRBV2|-
TGTGCCAGCAGTGGCTACGGGGCAGATACGCAGTATTTT
CASSGYGADTQYF
>TRBJ1-1|TRBD1|TRBV6-5|-
TGTGCCAGCAGAGGAGAACAGGGGGCTCAGTCGGATGCTTTCTTT
CASRGEQGAQSDAFF
>TRBJ2-7|TRBD2|TRBV6-1|-
TGTGCCAGCAGTGCGTATCCTAGCGGGAGCAGCCAGGTCTACGAGCAGTACTTC
CASSAYPSGSSQVYEQYF
>TRBJ1-2|TRBD1|TRBV4-3|-
TGCGCCAGCAGCCAAGGGGACAGATTCTATGGCTACACCTTC
CASSQGDRFYGYTF
>TRBJ2-1|-|TRBV6-5|-
TGTGCCAGCAGTCGAGGACTAGAGCAGTTCTTC
CASSRGLEQFF
>TRBJ2-1|TRBD2|TRBV7-6|-
TGTGCCAGCCGGAGGGGGGGACTAGCGGGAGTCGACTACAATGAGCAGTTCTTC
CASRRGGLAGVDYNEQFF
>TRBJ1-1|-|TRBV24-1|-
TGTGCCACCCGGGAAGGGACTGAAGCTTTCTTT
CATREGTEAFF
>TRBJ2-7|TRBD1|TRBV5-4|once
TGTGCCAGCAGGCGAACGGGACAGGGGCCCTACGAGCAGTACTTC
CASRRTGQGPYEQYF
>TRBJ1-2|TRBD1|TRBV19|-
TGTGCCAGTAGTATAGCCGGACAGGGGGCGGCCTATGGCTACACCTTC
CASSIAGQGAAYGYTF
>TRBJ1-2|TRBD1|TRBV5-6|once
TGTGCCAGCAGCTTAACGGACAGGGGGCGAGGCTACACCTTC
CASSLTDRGRGYTF
>TRBJ1-3|-|TRBV19|-
TGTGCCAGTAGTTCACGGAGCTCTGGAAACACCATATATTTT
CASSSRSSGNTIYF
>TRBJ2-7|-|TRBV5-4|-
TGTGCCAGCAGCCTTGTAGCAGGGAAAGCCTACGAGCAGTACTTC
CASSLVAGKAYEQYF
>TRBJ2-2|TRBD2|TRBV6-1|-
TGTGCCAGCAGTGAACTGGCTAGCGGGAGTGTAGGTACCGGGGAGCTGTTTTTT
CASSELASGSVGTGELFF
>TRBJ2-3|-|TRBV6-5|once
TGTGCCAGCAAGAAGGGGGGGGATACGCAGTATTTT
CASKKGGDTQYF
>TRBJ2-5|-|TRBV5-8|-
TGTGCCAGCAACTCCCCCCGCGCGAGTTTGGAGACCCAGTACTTC
CASNSPRASLETQYF